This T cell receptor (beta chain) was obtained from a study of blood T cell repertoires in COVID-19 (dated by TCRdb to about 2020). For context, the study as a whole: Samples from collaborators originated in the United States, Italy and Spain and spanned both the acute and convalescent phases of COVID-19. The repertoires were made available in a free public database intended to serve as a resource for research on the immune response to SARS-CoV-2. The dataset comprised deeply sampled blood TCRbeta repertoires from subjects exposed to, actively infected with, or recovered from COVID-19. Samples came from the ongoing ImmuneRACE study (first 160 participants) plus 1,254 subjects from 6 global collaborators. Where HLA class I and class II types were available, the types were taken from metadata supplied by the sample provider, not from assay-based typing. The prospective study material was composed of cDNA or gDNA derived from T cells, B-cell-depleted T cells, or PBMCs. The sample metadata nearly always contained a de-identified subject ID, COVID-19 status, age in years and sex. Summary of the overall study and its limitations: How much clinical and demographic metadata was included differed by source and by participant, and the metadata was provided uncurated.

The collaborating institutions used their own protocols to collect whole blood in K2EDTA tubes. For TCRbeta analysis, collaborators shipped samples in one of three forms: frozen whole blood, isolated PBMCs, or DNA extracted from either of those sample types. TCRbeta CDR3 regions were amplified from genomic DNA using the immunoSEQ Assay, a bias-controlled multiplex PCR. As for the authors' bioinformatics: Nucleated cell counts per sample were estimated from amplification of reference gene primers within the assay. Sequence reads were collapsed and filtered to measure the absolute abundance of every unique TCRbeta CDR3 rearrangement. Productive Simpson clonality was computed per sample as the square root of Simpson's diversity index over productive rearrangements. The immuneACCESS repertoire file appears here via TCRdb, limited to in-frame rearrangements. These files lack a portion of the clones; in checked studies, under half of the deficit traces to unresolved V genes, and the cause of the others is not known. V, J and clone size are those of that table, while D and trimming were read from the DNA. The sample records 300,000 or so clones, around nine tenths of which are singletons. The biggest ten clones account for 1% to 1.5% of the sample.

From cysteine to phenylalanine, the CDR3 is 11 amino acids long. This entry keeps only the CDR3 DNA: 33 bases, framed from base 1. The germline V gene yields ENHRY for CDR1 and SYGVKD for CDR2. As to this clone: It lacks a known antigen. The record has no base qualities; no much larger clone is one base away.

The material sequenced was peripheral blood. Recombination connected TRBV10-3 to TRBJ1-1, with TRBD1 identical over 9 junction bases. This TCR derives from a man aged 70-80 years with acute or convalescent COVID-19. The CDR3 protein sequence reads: CATVQGAGAFF. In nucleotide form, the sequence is TGTGCGACGGTACAGGGGGCTGGAGCTTTCTTT.